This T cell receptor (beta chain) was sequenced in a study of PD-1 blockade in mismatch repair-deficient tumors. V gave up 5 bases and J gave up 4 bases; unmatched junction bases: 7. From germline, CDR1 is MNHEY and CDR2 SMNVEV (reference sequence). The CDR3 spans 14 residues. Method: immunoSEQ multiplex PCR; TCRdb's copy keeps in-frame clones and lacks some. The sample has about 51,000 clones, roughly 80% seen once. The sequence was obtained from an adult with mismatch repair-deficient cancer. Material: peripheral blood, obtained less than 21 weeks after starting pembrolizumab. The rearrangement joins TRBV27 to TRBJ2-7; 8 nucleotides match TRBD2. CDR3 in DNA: TGTGCCAGCAGTCGCCGAGCGGGAGTGTACGAGCAGTACTTC. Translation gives CASSRRAGVYEQYF.